Presented here are 18 T cell receptor beta chains from one specimen sequenced in a study of metastatic and nonmetastatic thyroid tumors. Thyroid surgery took place with no prior treatment in any patient. TCRdb re-processed the PCR reads through MiXCR. The table includes roughly 13,000 clones, 25% to 30% detected once. The specimen sequenced was tumor tissue. These receptors were collected from a female donor with papillary thyroid cancer or a benign thyroid nodule (not recorded which). Some clones in this sample may be carry-over from other donors' samples.

In its sample, this clone is medium-sized. The rearrangement joins TRBV19 to TRBJ2-1, with D perhaps TRBD2 (5 bases). The CDR3 extends over 18 amino acids. Trimming shortened V by 5 bases and J by 9 bases, and 29 bases separated the two germline ends. CDR1 and CDR2 from the germline V gene are LNHDA and SQIVND (reference sequence). CDR3 amino acids: CASSPIGEGFLGLGEQFF. The DNA of the CDR3 is TGTGCCAGTAGTCCTATCGGGGAAGGGTTCTTAGGCTTGGGTGAGCAGTTCTTC.

This clone has at least ten counts. The V call is TRBV6-1, the J call TRBJ2-1; TRBD2 might be the D (5 bases). V dropped 6 bases and J dropped 2 bases, with 8 bases sitting between them. This CDR3 region has 13 residues. CDR1 MNHNS and CDR2 SASEGT come from the germline V gene. CDR3 residues: CASRAGTYNEQFF. CDR3 nucleotides: TGTGCCAGCAGGGCGGGTACCTACAATGAGCAGTTCTTC.

V is TRBV7-8 and J is TRBJ2-1, with 9 bases matching TRBD2. This CDR3 is built from 15 residues. V lost 4 bases to trimming and J lost 2 bases; unmatched junction nucleotides: 3. CDR1 and CDR2 (germline): SGHVS, FQNEAQ. The DNA of the CDR3 is TGTGCCAGCAGCTCGGCGGGAGGGCCCTACAATGAGCAGTTCTTC. Translating it yields CASSSAGGPYNEQFF.

V is TRBV6-1 and J is TRBJ2-5, with D maybe TRBD2 (5 bases). Germline CDR1 is MNHNS and CDR2 is SASEGT. The CDR3 extends over 14 amino acids. V dropped 7 bases and J dropped 4 bases, with 16 bases sitting between them. DNA of the CDR3: TGTGCCAGCAACCCTATAGAGGGCCGAGAGACCCAGTACTTC. Protein: CASNPIEGRETQYF.

This chain connects TRBV6-1 to TRBJ1-4; D is perhaps TRBD1 (6 bases). From germline, CDR1 is MNHNS and CDR2 SASEGT. The ends were cut back, 11 bases at V and 8 bases at J, with 24 bases in the middle. CDR3 length equals 15 residues. Written as DNA, the CDR3 is TGTGCCTGGTGTGACCCGGCCGGGACATTCGAAAAACTGTTTTTT. This translates into CAWCDPAGTFEKLFF.

The rearrangement joins TRBV20-1 to TRBJ2-7; perhaps TRBD1 as D (5 bases). The CDR3 sequence is 11 residues long. In germline, CDR1 is DFQATT, CDR2 SNEGSKA (reference sequence). V was clipped by 6 bases and J by 4 bases, with 10 bases between them. The CDR3 nucleotides read TGCAGTGCCAGGGTAGGGTACGAGCAGTACTTC. Its translation: CSARVGYEQYF.

This chain connects TRBV20-1 to TRBJ1-2, with D possibly matching TRBD1 (6 bases). Germline assignment: CDR1 DFQATT and CDR2 SNEGSKA (reference sequence). The CDR3 contains 14 residues. V dropped 1 base and J dropped 9 bases, with 18 bases sitting between them. Here the CDR3 DNA reads TGCAGTGCTAGAGCACGACAGGAGGCAAGGAGCTACACCTTC. The encoded protein is CSARARQEARSYTF.

This chain links TRBV3-1 with TRBJ1-1; D is unresolved. The ends were cut back, 4 bases at V and 0 bases at J, with 12 bases in the middle. Germline values: CDR1 LGHDT, CDR2 YNNKEL (reference sequence). The CDR3 has 15 amino acids. This CDR3 is CASSRFSGVNTEAFF. The CDR3 bases are TGTGCCAGCAGCCGATTCTCCGGCGTGAACACTGAAGCTTTCTTT.

This clone was counted ten times or more. V usage is TRBV5-8 and J usage is TRBJ2-5; D is possibly TRBD2 (6 bases). The V end was cut by 4 bases, the J end by 5 bases, with 15 bases between. CDR1 is SGHTS and CDR2 is YDEGEE in the germline V gene. This CDR3 region has 14 residues. The CDR3 region has the DNA TGTGCCAGCAGCCGGGGCCTTGGGGGGGAGACCCAGTACTTC. Its protein product is CASSRGLGGETQYF.

This clone showed up just a few times. The CDR3 coding sequence is TGCGCCAGCAGATCACCCGACGGAGGGACCTACGAGCAGTACTTC. Translated: CASRSPDGGTYEQYF. This rearrangement joins TRBV10-2 to TRBJ2-7; D perhaps matches TRBD2 (6 bases). Germline assignment: CDR1 WSHSY and CDR2 SAAADI. V dropped 6 bases and J dropped 2 bases, with 17 bases sitting between them. This CDR3 is built from 15 residues.

This clone is large. Other DNA sequences of this sample code for an identical CDR3. This rearrangement joins TRBV20-1 to TRBJ2-7, with D possibly called TRBD1 or TRBD2 (5 bases each). Germline CDR1 reads DFQATT; CDR2 reads SNEGSKA (reference sequence). Trimming cost V 0 bases and J 12 bases, with 18 bases left between them. This CDR3 spans 13 amino acids. Written as DNA, the CDR3 is TGCAGTGCTAGAGATGCTGGGGGAATTAGGCCGTACTTC. Protein: CSARDAGGIRPYF.

This clone was observed a handful of times. This chain links TRBV6-1 with TRBJ1-1; the D is unclear. This CDR3 spans 14 amino acids. Trimming cost V 6 bases and J 4 bases, with 15 bases left between them. CDR1 is MNHNS and CDR2 is SASEGT in the germline V gene. CDR3 region: CASSAGLEATEAFF. CDR3 sequence (DNA): TGTGCCAGCAGCGCTGGCCTCGAAGCCACTGAAGCTTTCTTT.

This clone was found many times. This sequence joins TRBV2 and TRBJ2-3; 9 bases agree with TRBD2. The CDR3 loop spans 14 amino acids. V was clipped by 7 bases and J by 0 bases; unmatched bases: 2. The germline CDR1 and CDR2 sequences are SNHLY and FYNNEI. CDR3 sequence: CASNLAGSTDTQYF. The CDR3 coding sequence is TGTGCCAGCAACCTAGCGGGAAGCACAGATACGCAGTATTTT.

As to this clone: A much larger clone differs by one base, so this may be a read error. The rearrangement uses TRBV5-5 and TRBJ1-3, with a weak D call TRBD1 (5 bases). The germline gives CDR1 SGHKS, CDR2 YYEKEE (reference sequence). The CDR3 has 14 amino acids. The CDR3 region has the DNA TGTGCCAGCAGCCCGGCCGGGACTGGAAACACCATGTATTTT. It yields the protein CASSPAGTGNTMYF. Full variable domain (outside the CDR3, taken from reference TRBV5-5 and TRBJ1-3): DAGVTQSPTHLIKTRGQQVTLRCSPISGHKSVSWYQQVLGQGPQFIFQYYEKEERGRGNFPDRFSARQFPNYSSELNVNALLLGDSALYLCASSPAGTGNTMYFGEGSWLTVV.

V is TRBV6-1 and J is TRBJ2-1, with D possibly matching TRBD1 (5 bases). V was pared by 4 bases and J by 2 bases, with 15 bases between. The CDR3 length is 16 residues. Germline V gene data show CDR1 as MNHNS and CDR2 as SASEGT. CDR3 DNA sequence: TGTGCCAGCAGTGCCGGCAGGCAGGGTACCTACAATGAGCAGTTCTTC. It is translated as CASSAGRQGTYNEQFF.

This clone was picked up many times. CDR3 bases: TGTGCCATCAGTGAGTCGTGGCAGGGAGGGCCCTACGAGCAGTACTTC. This codes for CAISESWQGGPYEQYF. This chain connects TRBV10-3 to TRBJ2-7, with 7 bases matching TRBD2. Germline lookup yields CDR1 ENHRY and CDR2 SYGVKD. This CDR3 has 16 amino acids. After removal of 0 bases from V and 2 bases from J, the junction contained 7 bases not matched to a gene.

In its sample, this clone ranks as medium-sized (0.01 to 0.1%). The same CDR3 is also encoded by other DNA sequences in this sample. This chain connects TRBV5-1 to TRBJ2-2, with unresolved D. The CDR3 spans 14 residues. Germline V gene sequence: CDR1 SGHRS, CDR2 YFSETQ. V lost 2 bases and J lost 7, with 12 bases in between. CDR3 sequence: CASSFPGSGGELFF. CDR3 nucleotide sequence: TGCGCCAGCAGCTTCCCGGGTTCGGGCGGGGAGCTGTTTTTT.

The genes are TRBV20-1 and TRBJ2-7; no firm D call. Germline V gene data show CDR1 as DFQATT and CDR2 as SNEGSKA (reference sequence). The CDR3 has 15 amino acids. The V gene lost 0 bases and the J gene lost 9 bases, with 21 bases spanning the gap. The CDR3: CSARDGETELFGQYF. CDR3 coding DNA: TGCAGTGCTAGAGATGGTGAGACTGAGCTTTTCGGGCAGTACTTC.